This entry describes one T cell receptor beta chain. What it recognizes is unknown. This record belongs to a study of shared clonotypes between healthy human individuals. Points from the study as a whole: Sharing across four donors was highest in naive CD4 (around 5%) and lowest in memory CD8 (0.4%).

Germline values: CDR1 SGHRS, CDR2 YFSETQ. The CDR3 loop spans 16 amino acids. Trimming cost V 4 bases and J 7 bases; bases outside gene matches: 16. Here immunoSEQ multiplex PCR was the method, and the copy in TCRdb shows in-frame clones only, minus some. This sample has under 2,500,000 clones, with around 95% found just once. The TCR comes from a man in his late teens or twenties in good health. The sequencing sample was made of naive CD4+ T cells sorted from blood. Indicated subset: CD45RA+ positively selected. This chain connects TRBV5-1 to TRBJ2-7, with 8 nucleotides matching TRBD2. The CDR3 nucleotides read TGCGCCAGCAGCCCCGGCGGGGGGATACCTCCTGGGGAGCAGTACTTC. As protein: CASSPGGGIPPGEQYF.